This T cell receptor beta chain derives from a study of blood T cell repertoires in COVID-19. Participants were placed into cohorts based on the clinical history they reported. Within 2 weeks before study entry, exposed participants met a COVID-19 case. Assay: immunoSEQ multiplex PCR; the TCRdb copy retains only in-frame clones and omits some. Of 220,000 or so clones detected, 90% appear once; the ten largest clones hold around 15%. This CDR3 comprises 15 residues. Germline values: CDR1 SGHTA, CDR2 FQGNSA. V was shortened by 1 base and J by 0 bases, with 10 bases between the two germline ends. This TCR was sampled from a man aged 30-40 years who had been exposed to COVID-19. This chain joins TRBV7-2 and TRBJ2-7, with D possibly TRBD1 on 5 matching bases. Sequencing was performed on PBMCs or T cells enriched from blood (not recorded which). The CDR3 spells CASSLGAGHSYEQYF. The CDR3 nucleotides are TGTGCCAGCAGCTTAGGAGCAGGGCACTCCTACGAGCAGTACTTC.